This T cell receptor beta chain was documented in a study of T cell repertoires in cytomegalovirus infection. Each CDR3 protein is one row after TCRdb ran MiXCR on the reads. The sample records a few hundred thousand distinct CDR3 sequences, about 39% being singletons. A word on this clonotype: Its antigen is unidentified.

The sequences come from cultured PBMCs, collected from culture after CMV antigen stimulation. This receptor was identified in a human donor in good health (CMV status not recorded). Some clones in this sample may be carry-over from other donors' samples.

As DNA, the CDR3 is TGTGCCAGCAGCTTAGCTGACAACGCTGGAAACACCATATATTTT. This codes for CASSLADNAGNTIYF. The chain carries TRBV7-6 and TRBJ1-3; D call uncertain. Germline V gives CDR1 SGHVS, CDR2 FNYEAQ. The CDR3 runs to 15 residues. V shed 0 bases and J shed 2 bases, with 8 bases lying between them.